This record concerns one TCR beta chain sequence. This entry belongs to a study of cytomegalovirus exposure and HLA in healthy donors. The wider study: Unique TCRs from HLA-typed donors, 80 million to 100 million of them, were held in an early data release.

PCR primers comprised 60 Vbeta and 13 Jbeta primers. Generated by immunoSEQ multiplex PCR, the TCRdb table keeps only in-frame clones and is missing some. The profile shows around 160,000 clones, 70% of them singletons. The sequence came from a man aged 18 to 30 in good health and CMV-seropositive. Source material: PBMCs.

CDR3 nucleotide sequence: TGTGCCAGCAGCCCTCCCGGGACTAGCTCCTACAATGAGCAGTTCTTC. Translated, it gives CASSPPGTSSYNEQFF. The V gene is TRBV5-4, the J gene TRBJ2-1; 8 bases map to TRBD2. Germline V gives CDR1 SGHNT, CDR2 YYREEE (reference sequence). With 4 bases clipped from V and 0 bases from J, the junction kept 6 bases outside the gene matches. The CDR3 is 16 residues long.